The next 19 T cell receptor beta chains were all read from a single sample in a study of cytomegalovirus exposure and HLA in healthy donors (TCRdb year 2017). The library came from the immunoSEQ multiplex PCR assay. A mixture of 60 forward primers for TCR Vbeta segments and 13 reverse primers for TCR Jbeta segments was used in the multiplex PCR. Not all clones reach the TCRdb copy of this immuneACCESS table, which keeps in-frame sequences only. Checked studies attribute under half of the gap to unresolved V genes and leave the rest unexplained. The sample table contains over 150,000 clones; only one count was recorded for 81% of them. Together, the top ten hold around 13% of the sample. Sequenced input: PBMCs. The source is a woman in her forties or fifties in good health and CMV-seronegative.

The V call is TRBV27, the J call TRBJ2-5; possible D gene TRBD1, 6 bases. The J call may be in error: the DNA end matches TRBJ2-7 better. The germline CDR1 and CDR2 sequences are MNHEY and SMNVEV (reference sequence). The CDR3 covers 14 residues. The CDR3: CASSARRGSHEQYF. CDR3 sequence (DNA): TGTGCCAGCAGTGCCCGAAGGGGGTCCCACGAGCAGTACTTC.

This clone appeared a few times. The J gene is TRBJ2-3, the V gene TRBV9; tentative D call: TRBD1 (5 bases). The germline V and J ends were trimmed by 0 bases and 1 base, with 6 bases remaining between them. The CDR3 runs 14 residues. CDR1 is SGDLS, CDR2 YYNGEE, per germline. The CDR3 DNA is TGTGCCAGCAGCGTAGAAGGGGGCACAGATACGCAGTATTTT. It specifies CASSVEGGTDTQYF.

As DNA, the CDR3 is TGTGCCAGCAGCTTAGGGTCAGGGGCGTGGGAGACCCAGTACTTC. This sequence encodes CASSLGSGAWETQYF. This chain joins TRBV7-2 and TRBJ2-5, with D perhaps TRBD1 (6 bases). CDR1 SGHTA and CDR2 FQGNSA come from the germline V gene. V lost 1 base, J lost 5 bases, and 14 bases lay in between. The CDR3 contains 15 residues. Complete variable domain (other parts from reference TRBV7-2 and TRBJ2-5): GAGVSQSPSNKVTEKGKDVELRCDPISGHTALYWYRQSLGQGLEFLIYFQGNSAPDKSGLPSDRFSAERTGGSVSTLTIQRTQQEDSAVYLCASSLGSGAWETQYFGPGTRLLVL.

The chain links TRBV13 to TRBJ2-5; no definite D call. Germline loops: CDR1 PRHDT, CDR2 FYEKMQ (reference sequence). The CDR3 contains 14 residues. Trimming took off 0 bases at V and 5 bases at J, with 10 bases between the two ends. The CDR3 nucleotides are TGTGCCAGCAGCTTAGGACGGGTACCGGAGACCCAGTACTTC. Protein product: CASSLGRVPETQYF.

This clone was detected only once. This sequence joins TRBV21-1 and TRBJ1-1. TRBV21-1 is termed a pseudogene. CDR3 length: 16 amino acids. Here the CDR3 reads CASSLKGGTGDTEAFF. CDR3 in DNA: TGTGCCAGCAGCTTAAAAGGTGGGACGGGGGACACTGAAGCTTTCTTT.

The chain couples TRBV7-9 to TRBJ1-1; 10 bases line up with TRBD1. The CDR3 consists of 17 residues. V shed 5 bases and J 3 bases; nucleotides not matched to a gene: 12. Germline CDR1 SEHNR, CDR2 FQNEAQ (reference sequence). Written as DNA, the CDR3 is TGTGCCAGCAGCACCCTGGGACAGGGGAAACGAGACACTGAAGCTTTCTTT. This translates into CASSTLGQGKRDTEAFF.

The V and J genes are TRBV21-1 and TRBJ2-3; the table's D call of TRBD1 was not tested on the DNA. TRBV21-1 is marked as a pseudogene. The length of the CDR3 is 12 residues. The DNA for the CDR3 is TGTGCCAGCAGACGAGGGGGAGATACGCAGTATTTT. This encodes CASRRGGDTQYF.

CDR3 residues: CASSLGGQVYEQYF. CDR3 DNA sequence: TGTGCCAGCAGCTTAGGCGGACAAGTCTACGAGCAGTACTTC. The chain joins TRBV11-2 to TRBJ2-7; D is perhaps TRBD1 (5 bases). This CDR3 region has 14 residues. V lost 1 base and J lost 3, with 10 bases in between. The germline CDR1 and CDR2 sequences are SGHAT and FQNNGV.

This clone was counted between two and nine times. The gene calls are TRBV11-2 and TRBJ2-5, with D unclear. Germline assignment: CDR1 SGHAT and CDR2 FQNNGV. The CDR3 has 15 amino acids. Trimming removed 0 bases from V and 5 bases from J, with 13 bases in between. The CDR3 coding sequence is TGTGCCAGCAGCTTAGAATATAGCCGCGAGGAGACCCAGTACTTC. Translated, it gives CASSLEYSREETQYF.

This rearrangement joins TRBV25-1 to TRBJ2-5, with D tentatively TRBD1 (6 bases). The CDR3 extends over 17 amino acids. The germline V and J ends were trimmed by 1 base and 2 bases, with 17 bases remaining between them. CDR1 MGHDK and CDR2 SYGVNS come from the germline V gene. The DNA for the CDR3 is TGTGCCAGCAGTGAATGGTCGGGCAGGGGAGCACAAGAGACCCAGTACTTC. Translation gives CASSEWSGRGAQETQYF.

The chain joins TRBV5-1 to TRBJ2-5; D uncertain. CDR1 SGHRS and CDR2 YFSETQ come from the germline V gene. The CDR3 runs 14 residues. Trimming took 2 bases from V and 1 from J, leaving 9 bases between them. The CDR3 reads CASSFTAPQETQYF. CDR3 nucleotide sequence: TGCGCCAGCAGCTTTACAGCTCCCCAAGAGACCCAGTACTTC.

The chain joins TRBV5-1 to TRBJ1-6; no clear D gene. The CDR3 sequence is 15 residues long. With 7 bases removed from V and 5 bases from J, the gap between germline ends came to 16 bases. From germline, CDR1 is SGHRS and CDR2 YFSETQ. The CDR3 DNA reads as TGCGCCAGCGGATATGGCGGCGTTGATAATTCACCCCTCCACTTT. It codes for CASGYGGVDNSPLHF. Combining the CDR3 with reference TRBV5-1 and TRBJ1-6 gives the whole variable domain KAGVTQTPRYLIKTRGQQVTLSCSPISGHRSVSWYQQTPGQGLQFLFEYFSETQRNKGNFPGRFSGRQFSNSRSEMNVSTLELGDSALYLCASGYGGVDNSPLHFGNGTRLTVT.

The chain carries TRBV10-3 and TRBJ2-3; 7 nucleotides align to TRBD1. J was trimmed by 9 bases and V by 6 bases; bases with no gene match: 9. Germline CDR1 is ENHRY and CDR2 is SYGVKD. This CDR3 comprises 13 residues. This chain's CDR3 is CAISGDTGETQYF. Written as DNA, the CDR3 is TGTGCCATCAGCGGAGACACAGGGGAAACGCAGTATTTT.

V and J are TRBV9 and TRBJ1-2; 8 positions agree with TRBD1. CDR3 length equals 14 residues. Germline V gives CDR1 SGDLS, CDR2 YYNGEE. V lost 0 bases to trimming and J lost 4 bases; unmatched junction nucleotides: 2. The CDR3 sequence is CASSVGQGIYGYTF. In DNA form, the CDR3 reads TGTGCCAGCAGCGTAGGACAGGGGATCTATGGCTACACCTTC.

A few counts support this clone. The chain recombines TRBV5-6 with TRBJ2-4, with D possibly TRBD1 on 5 matching bases. Trimming cost V 1 base and J 1 base, with 12 bases left between them. This CDR3 has 16 amino acids. From germline, CDR1 is SGHDT and CDR2 YYEEEE. In DNA form, the CDR3 reads TGTGCCAGCAGCTTGAGGGGCCTTGAGGCCAAAAACATTCAGTACTTC. This gives the protein CASSLRGLEAKNIQYF.

The V gene is TRBV4-3, the J gene TRBJ2-5, with TRBD2 matching over 10 bases. V trimming: 0 bases; J trimming: 11 bases; junction bases outside the gene matches: 6. Germline values: CDR1 LGHNA, CDR2 YSLEER. The CDR3 has 14 amino acids. CDR3 coding DNA: TGCGCCAGCAGCCAAGATTCCCTAGCGGGAGCGCAGTACTTC. This translates into CASSQDSLAGAQYF.

This chain joins TRBV7-2 and TRBJ1-4; maybe TRBD1 (6 bases). Deletions cut 5 bases from V and 7 bases from J, with 17 bases between. Germline CDR1 and CDR2: SGHTA and FQGNSA. The CDR3 runs to 15 residues. CDR3 protein: CASSTQQGMGEKLFF. The CDR3 nucleotides read TGTGCCAGCAGCACCCAACAGGGAATGGGTGAAAAACTGTTTTTT.

The chain couples TRBV28 to TRBJ1-1, with unresolved D. There are 14 residues in the CDR3. The germline CDR1 and CDR2 sequences are MDHEN and SYDVKM. V dropped 2 bases and J dropped 6 bases, with 13 bases sitting between them. CDR3 loop: CASSLEGLRAEAFF. Written as DNA, the CDR3 is TGTGCCAGCAGTTTAGAGGGTTTAAGGGCTGAAGCTTTCTTT.

The chain is built from TRBV6-4 and TRBJ2-3, with 11 bases matching TRBD2. J gave up 0 bases and V 5 bases, and 4 bases lay outside the gene matches. There are 16 residues in the CDR3. Germline CDR1 reads MRHNA; CDR2 reads SNTAGT. Here the CDR3 DNA reads TGTGCCAGCAGTCGACTAGCGGGGATTAGCACAGATACGCAGTATTTT. Translation gives CASSRLAGISTDTQYF.